Each of the 9 T cell receptor beta chains below was sequenced from the same sample in a study of blood T cell repertoires in COVID-19. Clones were sequenced by immunoSEQ multiplex PCR, and TCRdb holds only the in-frame ones, with some missing. This table holds 100,000 to 150,000 clones, roughly four fifths found once. Sequenced material: peripheral blood. The receptors originated from a man aged 25 to 45 with COVID-19, enrolled during active disease.

This chain connects TRBV29-1 to TRBJ2-3; perhaps TRBD2 as D (6 bases). CDR1 is SQVTM, CDR2 ANQGSEA, per germline. The CDR3 covers 13 residues. V lost 8 bases and J lost 2, with 14 bases in between. CDR3 DNA: TGCAGCCAAAAAGCGGGTTACACAGATACGCAGTATTTT. The encoded protein is CSQKAGYTDTQYF.

The J gene is TRBJ1-2, the V gene TRBV30; 8 bases agree with TRBD1. The CDR3 consists of 13 residues. Germline CDR1 and CDR2: GTSNPN and SVGIG (reference sequence). The CDR3 region is CAVEGQANYGYTF. The CDR3, as DNA: TGTGCAGTTGAGGGACAGGCTAACTATGGCTACACCTTC.

The chain combines TRBV6-5 with TRBJ1-2; D gene uncertain. The CDR3 runs to 15 residues. Germline-derived CDR1 and CDR2 are MNHEY and SVGAGI. V was cut by 0 bases and J by 5 bases, with 13 bases left in between. In nucleotides, the CDR3 is TGTGCCAGCAGTTACTCGGAAACTACTTCTTATGGCTACACCTTC. Amino acid sequence: CASSYSETTSYGYTF.

Here the CDR3 reads CASSLVGASGSPLHF. In DNA, the CDR3 is TGTGCCAGCAGCTTAGTGGGGGCGAGTGGGTCACCCCTCCACTTT. The chain links TRBV7-2 to TRBJ1-6; possibly TRBD1 for D (6 bases). Germline CDR1 reads SGHTA; CDR2 reads FQGNSA. With 1 base removed from V and 10 bases from J, the gap between germline ends came to 14 bases. The CDR3 runs 15 residues.

A note on this clone: Other DNA sequences in this specimen translate into the identical CDR3. The chain is built from TRBV25-1 and TRBJ2-3; D uncertain. V lost 8 bases and J lost 5, with 8 bases in between. Germline V lookup: CDR1 MGHDK, CDR2 SYGVNS. This CDR3 contains 11 residues. CDR3 nucleotide sequence: TGTGCCAGCGCCCCGGGAGATACGCAGTATTTT. This codes for CASAPGDTQYF. Complete variable domain (other parts from reference TRBV25-1 and TRBJ2-3): EADIYQTPRYLVIGTGKKITLECSQTMGHDKMYWYQQDPGMELHLIHYSYGVNSTEKGDLSSESTVSRIRTEHFPLTLESARPSHTSQYLCASAPGDTQYFGPGTRLTVL.

The J gene is TRBJ1-6, the V gene TRBV7-9; TRBD1 matches at 10 bases. Losses at the gene ends were 3 bases for V and 9 bases for J; bases not matched to a gene: 5. Per the germline V gene, CDR1 is SEHNR and CDR2 is FQNEAQ (reference sequence). This CDR3 spans 15 amino acids. The CDR3 DNA sequence: TGTGCCAGCAGCTTTCTCGGGACAGGGGCTTCACCCCTCCACTTT. This sequence encodes CASSFLGTGASPLHF.

In its sample, this clone was seen a few times. The CDR3 sequence: CAWSDSRQAQHF. The CDR3 DNA follows: TGTGCCTGGAGTGATTCGCGACAGGCCCAGCATTTT. This chain joins TRBV30 and TRBJ1-5; the D gene is possibly TRBD1 (6 bases). The CDR3 is 12 residues long. Trimming took off 1 base at V and 11 bases at J, with 12 bases between the two ends. Per the germline V gene, CDR1 is GTSNPN and CDR2 is SVGIG (reference sequence).

The chain couples TRBV6-6 to TRBJ2-7, with unresolved D. This CDR3 comprises 16 residues. The germline gives CDR1 MNHNY, CDR2 SVGAGI (reference sequence). V lost 6 bases and J 5 bases, leaving 23 bases between the germline ends. The CDR3 region is CASSSTQILQPNEQYF. In nucleotides, the CDR3 is TGTGCCAGCAGCAGTACACAGATCCTACAGCCAAACGAGCAGTACTTC.

V and J are TRBV19 and TRBJ1-2; weak D call: TRBD1 (5 bases). From germline, CDR1 is LNHDA and CDR2 SQIVND (reference sequence). V lost 5 bases, J lost 5 bases, and 9 bases lay in between. The CDR3 is made up of 12 amino acids. As DNA, the CDR3 is TGTGCCAGTAGTCCAGACAGATATGGCTACACCTTC. Its protein is CASSPDRYGYTF.